This T cell receptor (beta chain) was obtained from a study of blood T cells in healthy people across ages. The CDR3 spans 15 residues. V was clipped by 0 bases and J by 0 bases, with 7 bases between them. Germline values: CDR1 LNHNV, CDR2 YYDKDF (reference sequence). Whenever a sample was processed, at least 7 million PBMCs were isolated. Primers used in a second PCR of about 6 to 11 cycles were a sample-barcoded 5' primer and a J-beta primer mix. A 12-random-nucleotide template-switch adaptor tagged each cDNA molecule. One entry per CDR3 protein results from TCRdb running MiXCR on the 5' RACE reads. The sample contains just under 550,000 distinct CDR3 sequences, around 24% of which appear only once. The sample also formed part of further work on T cells of mothers and their children.

The sample comprised blood. The TCR originated in a boy aged 5-17 years in good health. This chain connects TRBV15 to TRBJ2-3; no definite D call. In nucleotides, the CDR3 is TGTGCCACCAGCAGAGATCGGAAAAGCACAGATACGCAGTATTTT. Its translation: CATSRDRKSTDTQYF.